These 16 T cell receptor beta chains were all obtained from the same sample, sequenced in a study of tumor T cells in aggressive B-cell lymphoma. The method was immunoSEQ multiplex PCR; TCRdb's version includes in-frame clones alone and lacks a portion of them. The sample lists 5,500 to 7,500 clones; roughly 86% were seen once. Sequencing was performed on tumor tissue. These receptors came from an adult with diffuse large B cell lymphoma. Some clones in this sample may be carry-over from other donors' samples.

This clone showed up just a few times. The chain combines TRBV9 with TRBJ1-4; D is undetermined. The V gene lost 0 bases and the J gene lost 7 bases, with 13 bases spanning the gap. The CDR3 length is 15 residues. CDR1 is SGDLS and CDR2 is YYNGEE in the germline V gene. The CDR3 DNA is TGTGCCAGCAGCGTAGGGTCCCTGAGTAGTGAAAAACTGTTTTTT. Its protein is CASSVGSLSSEKLFF.

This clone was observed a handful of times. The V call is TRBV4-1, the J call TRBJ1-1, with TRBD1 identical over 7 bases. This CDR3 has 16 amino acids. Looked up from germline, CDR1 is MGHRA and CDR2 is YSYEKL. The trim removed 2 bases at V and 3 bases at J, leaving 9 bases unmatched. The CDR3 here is CASSQISGQVDTEAFF. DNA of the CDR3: TGCGCCAGCAGCCAAATAAGTGGACAGGTAGACACTGAAGCTTTCTTT.

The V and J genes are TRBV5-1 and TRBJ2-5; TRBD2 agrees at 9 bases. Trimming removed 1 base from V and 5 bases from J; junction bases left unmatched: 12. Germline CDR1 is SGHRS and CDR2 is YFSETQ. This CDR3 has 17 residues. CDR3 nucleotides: TGCGCCAGCAGCTTGAATTCGGCGGGGGGGACAGTGGAGACCCAGTACTTC. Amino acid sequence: CASSLNSAGGTVETQYF.

The CDR3 nucleotides read TGTGCCAGCGGGGCAGGGGTATTTGATCAGCCCCAGCATTTT. Translating gives CASGAGVFDQPQHF. This chain joins TRBV2 and TRBJ1-5, with TRBD1 as a possible D gene (6 bases). The V end was cut by 8 bases, the J end by 5 bases, with 16 bases between. This CDR3 has 14 amino acids. The germline CDR1 and CDR2 sequences are SNHLY and FYNNEI.

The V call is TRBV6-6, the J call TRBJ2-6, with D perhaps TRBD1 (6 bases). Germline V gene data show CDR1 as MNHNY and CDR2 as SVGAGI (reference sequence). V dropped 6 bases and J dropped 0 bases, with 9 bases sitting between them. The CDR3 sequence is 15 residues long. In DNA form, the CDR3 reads TGTGCCAGCAGAGTGGACAGCTCTGGGGCCAACGTCCTGACTTTC. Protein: CASRVDSSGANVLTF.

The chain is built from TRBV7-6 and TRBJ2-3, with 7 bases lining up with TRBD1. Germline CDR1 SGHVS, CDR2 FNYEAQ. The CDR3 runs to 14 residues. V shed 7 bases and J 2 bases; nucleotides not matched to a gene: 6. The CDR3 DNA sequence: TGTGCCAGCAACATGGACAGGTCCACAGATACGCAGTATTTT. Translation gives CASNMDRSTDTQYF.

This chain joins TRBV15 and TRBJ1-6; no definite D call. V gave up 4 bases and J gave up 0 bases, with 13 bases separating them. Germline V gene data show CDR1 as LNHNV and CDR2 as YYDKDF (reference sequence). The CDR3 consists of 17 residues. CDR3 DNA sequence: TGTGCCACCAGCAAACAGCACCCGAGCTCCTATAATTCACCCCTCCACTTT. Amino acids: CATSKQHPSSYNSPLHF.

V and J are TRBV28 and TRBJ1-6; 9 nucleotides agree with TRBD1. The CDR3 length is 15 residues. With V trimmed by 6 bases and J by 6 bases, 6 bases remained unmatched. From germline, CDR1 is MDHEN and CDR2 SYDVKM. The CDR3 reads CASSTGTGINSPLHF. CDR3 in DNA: TGTGCCAGCAGCACCGGGACAGGGATTAATTCACCCCTCCACTTT.

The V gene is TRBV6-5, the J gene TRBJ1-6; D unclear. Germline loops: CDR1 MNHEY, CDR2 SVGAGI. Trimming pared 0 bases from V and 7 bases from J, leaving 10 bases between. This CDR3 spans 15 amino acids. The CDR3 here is CASSYSVQFNSPLHF. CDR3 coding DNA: TGTGCCAGCAGTTACTCGGTACAGTTCAATTCACCCCTCCACTTT.

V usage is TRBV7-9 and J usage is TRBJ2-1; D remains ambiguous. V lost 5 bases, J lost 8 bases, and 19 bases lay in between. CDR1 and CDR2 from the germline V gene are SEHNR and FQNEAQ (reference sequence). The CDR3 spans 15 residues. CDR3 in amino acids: CASSPTTRQTDEQFF. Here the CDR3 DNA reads TGTGCCAGCAGCCCCACAACGAGGCAAACCGATGAGCAGTTCTTC.

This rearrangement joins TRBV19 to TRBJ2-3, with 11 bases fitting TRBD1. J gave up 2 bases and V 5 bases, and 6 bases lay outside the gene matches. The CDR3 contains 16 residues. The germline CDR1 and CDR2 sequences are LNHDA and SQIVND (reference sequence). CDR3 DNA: TGTGCCAGTAGTTCCCGGACAGGGGGCTTCACAGATACGCAGTATTTT. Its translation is CASSSRTGGFTDTQYF.

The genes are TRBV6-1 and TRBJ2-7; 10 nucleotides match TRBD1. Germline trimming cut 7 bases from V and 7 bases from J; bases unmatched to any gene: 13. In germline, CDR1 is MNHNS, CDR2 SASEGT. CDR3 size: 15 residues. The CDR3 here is CASKSGTGVAGEQYF. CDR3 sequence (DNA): TGTGCCAGCAAGTCCGGGACAGGGGTTGCGGGGGAGCAGTACTTC.

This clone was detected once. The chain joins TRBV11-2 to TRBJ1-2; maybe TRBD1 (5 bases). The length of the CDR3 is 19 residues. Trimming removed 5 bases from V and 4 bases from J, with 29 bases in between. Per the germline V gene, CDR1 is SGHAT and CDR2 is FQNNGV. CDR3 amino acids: CASSHIALGSQGFIYGYTF. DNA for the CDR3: TGTGCCAGCAGCCATATAGCCCTCGGGTCTCAGGGCTTTATCTATGGCTACACCTTC.

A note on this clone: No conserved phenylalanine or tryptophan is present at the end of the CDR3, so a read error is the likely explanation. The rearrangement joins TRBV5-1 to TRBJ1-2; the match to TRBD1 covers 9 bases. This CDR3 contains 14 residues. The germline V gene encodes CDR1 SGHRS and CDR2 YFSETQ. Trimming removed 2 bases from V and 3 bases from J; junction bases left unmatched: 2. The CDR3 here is CASSLRTGDYGYTS. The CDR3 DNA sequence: TGCGCCAGCAGCTTACGGACAGGGGACTATGGCTACACCTCC.

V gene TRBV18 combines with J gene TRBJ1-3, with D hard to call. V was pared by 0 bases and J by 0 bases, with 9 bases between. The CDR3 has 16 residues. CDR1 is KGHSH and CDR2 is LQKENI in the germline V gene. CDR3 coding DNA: TGTGCCAGCTCACCACCCTGGGCGATCTCTGGAAACACCATATATTTT. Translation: CASSPPWAISGNTIYF.

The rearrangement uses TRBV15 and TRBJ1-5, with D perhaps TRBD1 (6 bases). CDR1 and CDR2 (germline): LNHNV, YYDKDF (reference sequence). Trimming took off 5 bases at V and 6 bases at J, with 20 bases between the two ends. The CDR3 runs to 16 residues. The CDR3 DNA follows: TGTGCCACCAGCCTACCGGTGGGGGGGCTCGGTCAGCCCCAGCATTTT. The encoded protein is CATSLPVGGLGQPQHF.